This T cell receptor beta chain came from a study of identical twins. Each CDR3 protein is one row after TCRdb ran MiXCR on the 5' RACE reads. The table includes 600,000 to 850,000 distinct CDR3 sequences, roughly 18% detected once. Germline CDR1 reads SGHRS; CDR2 reads YFSETQ. J lost 5 bases, V lost 4 bases, and 11 bases had no gene match. The CDR3 spans 16 residues. These data were likewise used in another study, on T cells expressing NK-cell markers.

The TCR was taken from a woman aged 18 to 35 in good health. This chain joins TRBV5-1 and TRBJ1-4; TRBD1 matches at 7 bases. The source material was PBMCs. This CDR3 is CASSTSTGTVNEKLFF. CDR3 DNA: TGCGCCAGCAGCACATCGACCGGGACAGTAAATGAAAAACTGTTTTTT. Full variable domain (rest looked up from reference TRBV5-1 and TRBJ1-4): KAGVTQTPRYLIKTRGQQVTLSCSPISGHRSVSWYQQTPGQGLQFLFEYFSETQRNKGNFPGRFSGRQFSNSRSEMNVSTLELGDSALYLCASSTSTGTVNEKLFFGSGTQLSVL.